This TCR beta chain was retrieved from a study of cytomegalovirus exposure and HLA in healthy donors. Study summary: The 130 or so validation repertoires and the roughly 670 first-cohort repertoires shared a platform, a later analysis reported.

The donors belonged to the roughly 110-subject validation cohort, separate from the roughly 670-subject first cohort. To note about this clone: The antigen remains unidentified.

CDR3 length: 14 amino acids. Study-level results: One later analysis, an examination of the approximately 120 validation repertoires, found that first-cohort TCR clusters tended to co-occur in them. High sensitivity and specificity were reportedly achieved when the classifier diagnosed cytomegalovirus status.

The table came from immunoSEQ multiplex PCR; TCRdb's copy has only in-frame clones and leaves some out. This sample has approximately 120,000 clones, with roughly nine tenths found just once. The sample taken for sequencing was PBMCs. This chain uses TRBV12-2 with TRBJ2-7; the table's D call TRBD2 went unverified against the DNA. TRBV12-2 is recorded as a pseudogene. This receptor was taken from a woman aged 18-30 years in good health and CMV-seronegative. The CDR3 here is CASRLVETEGEQYF. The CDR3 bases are TGTGCAAGTCGCTTAGTTGAGACGGAGGGCGAGCAGTACTTC.